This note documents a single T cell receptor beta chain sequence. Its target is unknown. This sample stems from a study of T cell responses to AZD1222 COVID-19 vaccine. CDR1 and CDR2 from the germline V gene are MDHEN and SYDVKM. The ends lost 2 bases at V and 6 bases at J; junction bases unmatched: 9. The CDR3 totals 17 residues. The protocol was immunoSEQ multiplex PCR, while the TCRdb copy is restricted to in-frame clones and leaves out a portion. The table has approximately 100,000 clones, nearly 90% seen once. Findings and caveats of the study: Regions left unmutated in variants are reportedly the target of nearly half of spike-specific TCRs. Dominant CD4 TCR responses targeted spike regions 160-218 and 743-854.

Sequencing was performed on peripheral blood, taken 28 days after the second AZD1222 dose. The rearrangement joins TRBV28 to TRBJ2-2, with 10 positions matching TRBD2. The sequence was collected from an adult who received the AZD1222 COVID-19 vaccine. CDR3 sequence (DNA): TGTGCCAGCAGTTTAGTGCTAGCGGGAGTGGTTTCCGGGGAGCTGTTTTTT. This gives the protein CASSLVLAGVVSGELFF.